Included here is one TCR beta chain sequence, with context. This specimen belongs to a study of blood T cell repertoires in COVID-19. Those who participated ranged in age from about 18 to 89 years and resided in 20 to 30 US areas. Cohort 3 recovered donors had two negative PCRs, clearance, or symptom resolution. Repertoires were generated with immunoSEQ multiplex PCR, while TCRdb's copy carries only in-frame clones and drops some. The sample holds over 350,000 clones, 85% to 90% seen once. Losses at the gene ends were 4 bases for V and 1 base for J; bases not matched to a gene: 7. Germline CDR1 SGHKS, CDR2 YYEKEE (reference sequence). The CDR3 loop spans 16 amino acids.

The chain carries TRBV5-5 and TRBJ2-3; 9 bases fit TRBD2. This receptor was taken from a woman aged 18-30 years who had recovered from COVID-19. Material: PBMCs or T cells enriched from blood (not recorded which). The CDR3 nucleotides read TGTGCCAGCAGCAACCCGGCTAGCGGGGGCACAGATACGCAGTATTTT. Protein sequence: CASSNPASGGTDTQYF.